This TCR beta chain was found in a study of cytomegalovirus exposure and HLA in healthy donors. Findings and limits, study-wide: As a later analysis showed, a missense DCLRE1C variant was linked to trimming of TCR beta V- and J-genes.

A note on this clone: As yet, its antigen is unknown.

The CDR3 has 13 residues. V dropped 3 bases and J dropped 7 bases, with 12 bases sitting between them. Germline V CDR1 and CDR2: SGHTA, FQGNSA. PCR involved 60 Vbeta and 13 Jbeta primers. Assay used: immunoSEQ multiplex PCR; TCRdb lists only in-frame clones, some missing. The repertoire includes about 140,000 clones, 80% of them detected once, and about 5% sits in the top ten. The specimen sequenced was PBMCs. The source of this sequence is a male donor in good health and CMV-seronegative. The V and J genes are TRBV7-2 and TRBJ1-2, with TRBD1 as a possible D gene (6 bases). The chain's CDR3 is CASSFPGQLGYTF. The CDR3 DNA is TGTGCCAGCAGCTTTCCTGGACAGCTTGGCTACACCTTC.